This passage covers 25 T cell receptor beta chains from one sample sequenced in a study of monozygotic twins with inflammatory bowel disease. Each CDR3 protein gets one entry in TCRdb, which reprocessed the 5' RACE reads and gives no DNA. The sample data list around 450,000 distinct CDR3 sequences. The sample consisted of blood. The receptor source for this set is a human donor with ulcerative colitis or Crohn's disease, or a healthy co-twin of an affected twin (not recorded which).

The chain couples TRBV7-9 to TRBJ2-5; the D gene TCRdb calls, TRBD1, cannot be checked with no DNA. The CDR3 consists of 15 residues. The V gene's germline CDR1 is SEHNR and CDR2 FQNEAQ (reference sequence). CDR3 loop: CASSYTGGAEETQYF.

V gene TRBV14 combines with J gene TRBJ1-2; checking the TCRdb D call of TRBD1 is not possible without DNA. Germline-derived CDR1 and CDR2 are SGHDN and FVKESK. The CDR3 sequence is 13 residues long. CDR3 protein: CASSRGGRYGYTF.

The chain employs TRBV28 and TRBJ2-3; absent DNA, TCRdb's TRBD2 call cannot be checked. Germline-derived CDR1 and CDR2 are MDHEN and SYDVKM. The CDR3 is 18 residues long. CDR3 residues: CASSFLGSGGSSTDTQYF.

The chain uses TRBV29-1 and TRBJ1-2. The CDR3 consists of 11 residues. Germline V lookup: CDR1 SQVTM, CDR2 ANQGSEA. Here the CDR3 reads CSGRGGNGYTF.

The genes are TRBV5-6 and TRBJ2-2; TCRdb names TRBD1, which stays unverified in the absence of DNA. From germline, CDR1 is SGHDT and CDR2 YYEEEE. The CDR3 extends over 17 amino acids. This CDR3 is CASSLEGGTQHAGELFF.

This chain joins TRBV5-4 and TRBJ2-1; TCRdb names TRBD2, which stays unverified in the absence of DNA. Germline CDR1 reads SGHNT; CDR2 reads YYREEE (reference sequence). The CDR3 is made up of 12 amino acids. CDR3 in amino acids: CASSLSSPEQFF. The full variable domain, rest sourced from reference TRBV5-4 and TRBJ2-1, is ETGVTQSPTHLIKTRGQQVTLRCSSQSGHNTVSWYQQALGQGPQFIFQYYREEENGRGNFPPRFSGLQFPNYSSELNVNALELDDSALYLCASSLSSPEQFFGPGTRLTVL.

The chain is built from TRBV25-1 and TRBJ2-1. This CDR3 has 15 amino acids. Germline values: CDR1 MGHDK, CDR2 SYGVNS. The CDR3 protein is CASSELGVAYNEQFF.

The genes are TRBV7-2 and TRBJ1-5; TCRdb selects TRBD1, and the lack of DNA leaves this call unchecked. Germline V lookup: CDR1 SGHTA, CDR2 FQGNSA. CDR3 length equals 16 residues. The CDR3 protein is CASSLDGTGGNLPQHF.

The genes are TRBV7-2 and TRBJ1-5. The germline V gene has CDR1 SGHTA and CDR2 FQGNSA. The CDR3 contains 15 residues. CDR3 residues: CASSPSGGLNQPQHF.

The chain employs TRBV5-1 and TRBJ2-5. The CDR3 has 13 residues. Germline CDR1 reads SGHRS; CDR2 reads YFSETQ. The CDR3 loop is CASSLSLEETQYF. Looking up the rest from reference TRBV5-1 and TRBJ2-5 gives the full variable domain: KAGVTQTPRYLIKTRGQQVTLSCSPISGHRSVSWYQQTPGQGLQFLFEYFSETQRNKGNFPGRFSGRQFSNSRSEMNVSTLELGDSALYLCASSLSLEETQYFGPGTRLLVL.

The J gene is TRBJ2-2, the V gene TRBV18; TCRdb's D gene call, TRBD1, goes unchecked for lack of DNA. Per the germline V gene, CDR1 is KGHSH and CDR2 is LQKENI. The CDR3 has 15 residues. The chain's CDR3 is CASSPATGSSGELFF. Supplemented by reference TRBV18 and TRBJ2-2, the full variable domain reads NAGVMQNPRHLVRRRGQEARLRCSPMKGHSHVYWYRQLPEEGLKFMVYLQKENIIDESGMPKERFSAEFPKEGPSILRIQQVVRGDSAAYFCASSPATGSSGELFFGEGSRLTVL.

The V and J genes are TRBV25-1 and TRBJ2-3; TCRdb's D call, TRBD1, is unchecked because there is no DNA. CDR1 and CDR2 (germline): MGHDK, SYGVNS. This CDR3 is 16 amino acids long. CDR3 protein: CASSEWTGGTRDTQYF.

The V call is TRBV18, the J call TRBJ1-1. Looked up from germline, CDR1 is KGHSH and CDR2 is LQKENI. The CDR3 loop spans 14 amino acids. The CDR3 sequence is CASSPQSQEIEAFF.

The genes are TRBV3-1 and TRBJ2-7. There are 12 residues in the CDR3. In germline, CDR1 is LGHDT, CDR2 YNNKEL (reference sequence). The CDR3 sequence: CASASTQNGQYF.

V is TRBV7-6 and J is TRBJ2-5; TCRdb returns TRBD1, unconfirmable since there is no DNA. The germline V gene encodes CDR1 SGHVS and CDR2 FNYEAQ. The length of the CDR3 is 16 residues. CDR3 amino acids: CASSLGRGGSQETQYF.

The chain is built from TRBV10-3 and TRBJ2-7. Germline CDR1 is ENHRY and CDR2 is SYGVKD. The CDR3 is 13 amino acids. The CDR3 spells CAISSDESYEQYF.

This chain uses TRBV6-2 or TRBV6-3 with TRBJ1-6. The germline V gene has CDR1 MNHEY and CDR2 SVGEGT. This CDR3 spans 13 amino acids. CDR3 residues: CATQGLGNSPLHF.

The chain combines TRBV5-6 with TRBJ1-3; TCRdb reports TRBD1, a call that lacks DNA to check it against. This CDR3 spans 15 amino acids. The germline V gene encodes CDR1 SGHDT and CDR2 YYEEEE. CDR3 in amino acids: CASSNDGTRGNTIYF.

CDR3 residues: CASSSLAGGTGDEQFF. The chain has TRBV11-2 and TRBJ2-1; TCRdb outputs TRBD2, but without DNA this stays unchecked. The CDR3 loop spans 16 amino acids. Germline-derived CDR1 and CDR2 are SGHAT and FQNNGV.

This chain connects TRBV4-1 to TRBJ2-7; no DNA is available, so the TRBD2 call from TCRdb remains unchecked. CDR1 is MGHRA, CDR2 YSYEKL, per germline. The CDR3 spans 13 residues. The CDR3 sequence: CASSQVRGGEQYF.

The chain recombines TRBV7-2 with TRBJ2-5; the D call from TCRdb, TRBD1, cannot be confirmed without DNA. Germline loops: CDR1 SGHTA, CDR2 FQGNSA. CDR3 length: 16 amino acids. CDR3 loop: CASSLAAQGAYETQYF. Filled out from reference TRBV7-2 and TRBJ2-5, the complete variable domain reads GAGVSQSPSNKVTEKGKDVELRCDPISGHTALYWYRQSLGQGLEFLIYFQGNSAPDKSGLPSDRFSAERTGGSVSTLTIQRTQQEDSAVYLCASSLAAQGAYETQYFGPGTRLLVL.

The rearrangement uses TRBV2 and TRBJ1-6; without DNA, the TCRdb call of TRBD1 cannot be checked. Per the germline V gene, CDR1 is SNHLY and CDR2 is FYNNEI. The CDR3 has 14 residues. The CDR3 sequence is CASNTGDRSTPLHF.

This chain uses TRBV2 with TRBJ2-5. Per the germline V gene, CDR1 is SNHLY and CDR2 is FYNNEI. This CDR3 is 12 amino acids long. CDR3 loop: CASKSSGETQYF.

This CDR3 is CASSLMSGSNEKLFF. The genes are TRBV7-8 and TRBJ1-4; TCRdb's D call, TRBD1, is unchecked because there is no DNA. CDR1 SGHVS and CDR2 FQNEAQ come from the germline V gene. The length of the CDR3 is 15 residues.

V and J are TRBV20-1 and TRBJ2-1; TCRdb's assignment of TRBD1 cannot be checked, as there is no DNA. CDR1 and CDR2 from the germline V gene are DFQATT and SNEGSKA (reference sequence). This CDR3 has 12 amino acids. This chain's CDR3 is CSAPRGFGEQFF.